What follows are 26 T cell receptor beta chains derived from one specimen sequenced in a study of spatial heterogeneity in lung cancer. Study findings and constraints: Intratumoral expanded alpha and beta TCR counts were found to track tumor mutation counts.

TCRdb recomputed calls from the 5' RACE reads with MiXCR, one row per CDR3 protein. The table includes some 6,900 distinct CDR3 sequences, about 11% detected once. Their specific antigens are unknown. Time point here: sample taken at primary tumor resection. The input for sequencing was lung tumor tissue, taken at surgery. These receptors all come from a male donor with early-stage non-small cell lung cancer.

This clonotype was picked up many times. This chain uses TRBV9 with TRBJ2-5; 8 positions match TRBD1. The J segment lost 5 bases and the V segment lost 3 bases, leaving 6 bases of the junction unmatched. Looked up from germline, CDR1 is SGDLS and CDR2 is YYNGEE. The CDR3 has 14 amino acids. The CDR3 is CASSADRGRETQYF. Here the CDR3 DNA reads TGTGCCAGCAGCGCCGACAGGGGCAGGGAGACCCAGTACTTC.

For the CDR3, the DNA is TGTGCCAGCAGTCTGGGACAGGGGAGGTACGAGCAGTACTTC. Translated, it gives CASSLGQGRYEQYF. The chain employs TRBV6-5 and TRBJ2-7; 10 bases line up with TRBD1. Germline-derived CDR1 and CDR2 are MNHEY and SVGAGI. The length of the CDR3 is 14 residues. Germline trimming cut 5 bases from V and 4 bases from J; bases unmatched to any gene: 5.

This clonotype was observed many times. This rearrangement joins TRBV10-3 to TRBJ2-7; 9 nucleotides agree with TRBD2. The V and J ends lost 3 bases and 6 bases, in that order; junction bases with no gene match: 6. CDR1 and CDR2 (germline): ENHRY, SYGVKD. This CDR3 spans 14 amino acids. CDR3 sequence reads: CAISDLAGSSEQYF. In nucleotides, the CDR3 is TGTGCCATCAGTGACCTAGCGGGATCGTCCGAGCAGTACTTC.

This clonotype is labeled as medium-sized (0.01 to 0.1%). The chain recombines TRBV5-1 with TRBJ2-5, with TRBD2 as a possible D gene (5 bases). This CDR3 is 14 amino acids long. V was pared by 6 bases and J by 1 base, with 13 bases between. Germline V gives CDR1 SGHRS, CDR2 YFSETQ. The CDR3: CASMAGSTQETQYF. The CDR3 DNA sequence: TGCGCCAGCATGGCGGGTAGCACCCAAGAGACCCAGTACTTC.

This clonotype was counted only a few times. The chain uses TRBV7-9 and TRBJ2-2; D unclear. The CDR3 has 15 residues. Germline V gene data show CDR1 as SEHNR and CDR2 as FQNEAQ (reference sequence). V shed 2 bases and J shed 0 bases, with 7 bases lying between them. In DNA form, the CDR3 reads TGTGCCAGCAGCTTAAGGGTAGCGAACACCGGGGAGCTGTTTTTT. Protein sequence: CASSLRVANTGELFF.

This clonotype ranks as medium-sized. The chain couples TRBV27 to TRBJ2-6; a weak D match, TRBD1 (6 bases). The CDR3 is made up of 17 amino acids. CDR1 is MNHEY, CDR2 SMNVEV, per germline (reference sequence). Trimming pared 3 bases from V and 4 bases from J, leaving 16 bases between. CDR3: CASSFLPRQEGANVLTF. In nucleotides, the CDR3 is TGTGCCAGCAGTTTCCTCCCGAGACAGGAAGGGGCCAACGTCCTGACTTTC.

In this sample, this clonotype is medium-sized. The chain employs TRBV4-2 and TRBJ2-5; D possibly uses TRBD1 or TRBD2 (5 bases each). The germline CDR1 and CDR2 sequences are LGHNA and YNFKEQ. The CDR3 spans 16 residues. The V and J ends lost 4 bases and 0 bases respectively, with 15 bases between them. The CDR3 DNA follows: TGTGCCAGCAGCCCGGGGCCCTATTGGTACCAAGAGACCCAGTACTTC. It encodes CASSPGPYWYQETQYF.

This clonotype came up many times. This chain uses TRBV12-5 with TRBJ2-1, with 7 bases aligning to TRBD2. This CDR3 contains 17 residues. The V gene end was trimmed by 3 bases and the J gene end by 9 bases; junction bases not matched to a gene: 17. CDR1 is LGHNT and CDR2 is FRNRAP in the germline V gene. CDR3 residues: CASGFLLLSSGGIEQFF. The CDR3 DNA sequence: TGTGCTAGTGGTTTCCTCCTCCTCTCGTCGGGAGGAATTGAGCAGTTCTTC.

This clonotype has a count of ten or more. The V gene is TRBV7-6, the J gene TRBJ2-7, with TRBD1 matching 9 bases. This CDR3 has 16 residues. Germline-derived CDR1 and CDR2 are SGHVS and FNYEAQ. The V and J ends lost 5 bases and 6 bases, in that order; junction bases with no gene match: 14. The CDR3 spells CASSPEVSGQGGEQYF. The CDR3 nucleotides are TGTGCCAGCAGCCCCGAGGTATCGGGACAGGGCGGCGAGCAGTACTTC.

By sample fraction, this clonotype is medium-sized. The rearrangement joins TRBV15 to TRBJ1-1, with D hard to call. Germline-derived CDR1 and CDR2 are LNHNV and YYDKDF (reference sequence). The CDR3 sequence is 14 residues long. V lost 1 base to trimming and J lost 1 base, with 7 bases between them. The CDR3 reads CATSRGMGNTEAFF. CDR3 DNA sequence: TGTGCCACCAGCAGAGGAATGGGGAACACTGAAGCTTTCTTT.

V gene TRBV28 combines with J gene TRBJ1-5; D uncertain. The CDR3 runs to 14 residues. Deletions cut 3 bases from V and 5 bases from J, with 11 bases between. Germline V gene lookup returns CDR1 MDHEN and CDR2 SYDVKM. This CDR3 reads CASSFVQKYQPQHF. The CDR3 DNA reads as TGTGCCAGCAGTTTTGTACAGAAATATCAGCCCCAGCATTTT.

This clonotype was found many times. The rearrangement links TRBV6-6 to TRBJ2-7; 10 nucleotides match TRBD2. Germline CDR1 reads MNHNY; CDR2 reads SVGAGI (reference sequence). Unmatched junction bases numbered 4, after V lost 6 bases and J lost 2 bases. This CDR3 has 14 residues. CDR3 sequence (DNA): TGTGCCAGCAGACCCAGCGGGAGGGCCTACGAGCAGTACTTC. Translated: CASRPSGRAYEQYF.

This clonotype qualifies as medium-sized. This chain uses TRBV5-1 with TRBJ2-3; D may be TRBD2 (6 bases). Trimming took 0 bases from V and 6 from J, leaving 14 bases between them. Germline lookup yields CDR1 SGHRS and CDR2 YFSETQ. The CDR3 extends over 15 amino acids. CDR3 sequence reads: CASSLGLALGDTQYF. The CDR3 DNA follows: TGCGCCAGCAGCTTGGGCCTAGCGTTGGGGGATACGCAGTATTTT.

By frequency in the sample, this clonotype is medium-sized. V gene TRBV2 combines with J gene TRBJ1-1, with a weak D call TRBD1 (6 bases). The V gene's germline CDR1 is SNHLY and CDR2 FYNNEI. V was clipped by 6 bases and J by 4 bases, with 15 bases between them. The CDR3 spans 14 residues. The CDR3 loop is CASSPDGGGTEAFF. Here the CDR3 DNA reads TGTGCCAGCAGCCCCGACGGGGGCGGCACTGAAGCTTTCTTT.

This chain joins TRBV9 and TRBJ1-6; D uncertain. The CDR3 is 12 amino acids. From germline, CDR1 is SGDLS and CDR2 YYNGEE. The V gene lost 3 bases and the J gene lost 7 bases, with 5 bases spanning the gap. CDR3: CASSGGNSPLHF. The CDR3 nucleotides are TGTGCCAGCAGCGGCGGAAATTCACCCCTCCACTTT.

The sample holds many counts of this clonotype. The chain couples TRBV7-8 to TRBJ1-6; 8 bases are a match to TRBD1. V lost 1 base, J lost 9 bases, and 2 bases stayed unmatched. CDR3 length equals 14 residues. Germline V gene lookup returns CDR1 SGHVS and CDR2 FQNEAQ. DNA for the CDR3: TGTGCCAGCAGCTTAGGACAGGGGACTTCACCCCTCCACTTT. The encoded protein is CASSLGQGTSPLHF.

This chain connects TRBV12-3 or TRBV12-4 to TRBJ1-6; no firm D call. The CDR3 consists of 13 residues. The V and J ends lost 2 bases and 4 bases respectively, with 3 bases between them. The chain's CDR3 is CASSLSYNSPLHF. CDR3 sequence (DNA): TGTGCCAGCAGTTTAAGTTATAATTCACCCCTCCACTTT.

Ten or more counts support this clonotype. The V gene is TRBV21-1, the J gene TRBJ2-1; the table's D call TRBD2 went unverified against the DNA. TRBV21-1 is a listed pseudogene. The CDR3 spans 15 residues. The CDR3 region has the DNA TGTGCCAGCAGCAGAGGGACTGTCTCCTACAATGAGCAGTTCTTC. This sequence encodes CASSRGTVSYNEQFF.

The table lists this clonotype with many counts. The chain carries TRBV5-6 and TRBJ1-2; 9 nucleotides match TRBD1. V shed 7 bases and J 4 bases; nucleotides not matched to a gene: 5. Germline V CDR1 and CDR2: SGHDT, YYEEEE. This CDR3 region has 13 residues. The CDR3 region is CASFSDRGYGYTF. The CDR3 DNA follows: TGTGCCAGCTTTTCGGACAGGGGCTATGGCTACACCTTC.

At least ten counts were recorded for this clonotype. The chain couples TRBV7-2 to TRBJ2-7, with D hard to call. Germline-derived CDR1 and CDR2 are SGHTA and FQGNSA. The CDR3 covers 11 residues. V was shortened by 5 bases and J by 3 bases, with 5 bases between the two germline ends. CDR3 sequence (DNA): TGTGCCAGCAGCGTCCGCTACGAGCAGTACTTC. It specifies CASSVRYEQYF.

The V and J genes are TRBV5-4 and TRBJ2-1; D may be TRBD2 (6 bases). Trimming removed 4 bases at V and 9 bases at J, with 14 bases between. CDR1 is SGHNT, CDR2 YYREEE, per germline (reference sequence). CDR3 length: 13 residues. CDR3 nucleotides: TGTGCCAGCAGCCTGGAGCGGGCCGGTGAGCAGTTCTTC. Its translation is CASSLERAGEQFF.

A few counts support this clonotype. The rearrangement uses TRBV3-1 and TRBJ2-7, with D hard to call. This CDR3 comprises 16 residues. The V end was cut by 0 bases, the J end by 0 bases, with 12 bases between. Germline loops: CDR1 LGHDT, CDR2 YNNKEL (reference sequence). The CDR3 loop reads CASSQDNPASSYEQYF. The CDR3 DNA reads TGTGCCAGCAGCCAAGATAATCCTGCCAGCTCCTACGAGCAGTACTTC.

This clonotype has at least ten counts. The V gene is TRBV4-1, the J gene TRBJ2-1; 9 bases are shared with TRBD2. Germline V gene data show CDR1 as MGHRA and CDR2 as YSYEKL. This CDR3 comprises 16 residues. The V gene end was trimmed by 1 base and the J gene end by 7 bases; junction bases not matched to a gene: 8. CDR3 coding DNA: TGCGCCAGCAGCCAAGGTTCCAGCGGGAGGTGGAATGAGCAGTTCTTC. Protein: CASSQGSSGRWNEQFF.

The V call is TRBV5-1, the J call TRBJ2-5, with TRBD1 matching over 7 bases. The J segment lost 1 base and the V segment lost 2 bases, leaving 11 bases of the junction unmatched. The CDR3 extends over 17 amino acids. Germline V gene data show CDR1 as SGHRS and CDR2 as YFSETQ. The CDR3 here is CASSFGTTGRVQETQYF. CDR3 bases: TGCGCCAGCAGCTTTGGCACGACAGGGAGAGTCCAAGAGACCCAGTACTTC.

This clonotype has ten or more counts. The V call is TRBV10-2, the J call TRBJ2-7, with TRBD1 as a possible D gene (5 bases). The V gene lost 7 bases and the J gene lost 0 bases, with 10 bases spanning the gap. The CDR3 length is 13 residues. Looked up from germline, CDR1 is WSHSY and CDR2 is SAAADI. The CDR3: CASTDNLSYEQYF. The CDR3 DNA reads TGCGCCAGCACGGACAACCTCTCCTACGAGCAGTACTTC.

This clonotype is labeled medium-sized. The genes are TRBV2 and TRBJ2-5, with D possibly matching TRBD2 (5 bases). Germline CDR1 and CDR2: SNHLY and FYNNEI. The CDR3 extends over 13 amino acids. The CDR3 nucleotides read TGTTCCTCCAGCACTAGAGACCAAGAGACCCAGTACTTC. It is translated as CSSSTRDQETQYF.